Each of the 30 T cell receptor beta chains below was sequenced from the same sample in a study of CD8 T cells in Susac syndrome. With random hexamers, reverse transcription was performed on roughly 0.5 to 1 ug of RNA. Using its own MiXCR run on the immunoSEQ multiplex PCR reads, TCRdb lists one record per CDR3 protein. The table shows over 95,000 distinct CDR3 sequences, with roughly 90% occurring only once. The sequenced sample was CD8+ T cells from PBMCs. These receptors were collected from a human donor in good health.

This sequence joins TRBV24-1 and TRBJ2-3; the D gene is possibly TRBD1 (5 bases). Germline V gene lookup returns CDR1 KGHDR and CDR2 SFDVKD. The CDR3 sequence is 14 residues long. Trimming removed 5 bases from V and 1 base from J, with 9 bases in between. CDR3 in amino acids: CATSGEGGTDTQYF. The CDR3 DNA sequence: TGTGCCACCAGTGGAGAAGGGGGCACAGATACGCAGTATTTT.

The genes are TRBV5-8 and TRBJ2-7; possible D gene TRBD2, 6 bases. Germline values: CDR1 SGHTS, CDR2 YDEGEE. Trimming took off 0 bases at V and 5 bases at J, with 9 bases between the two ends. CDR3 length: 13 amino acids. This CDR3 is CASSLVRRDEQYF. CDR3 DNA: TGTGCCAGCAGCTTGGTTAGGAGGGACGAGCAGTACTTC. Looking up the rest from reference TRBV5-8 and TRBJ2-7 gives the full variable domain: EAGVTQSPTHLIKTRGQQATLRCSPISGHTSVYWYQQALGLGLQFLLWYDEGEERNRGNFPPRFSGRQFPNYSSELNVNALELEDSALYLCASSLVRRDEQYFGPGTRLTVT.

The chain joins TRBV12-3 or TRBV12-4 to TRBJ1-1; D gene uncertain. The CDR3 covers 14 residues. V dropped 8 bases and J dropped 5 bases, with 18 bases sitting between them. The CDR3 protein is CASRLRSSGTEAFF. The CDR3 bases are TGTGCCAGCCGACTAAGATCCTCTGGGACTGAAGCTTTCTTT.

The chain employs TRBV4-3 and TRBJ2-2; 7 positions match TRBD2. Germline V lookup: CDR1 LGHNA, CDR2 YSLEER. This CDR3 has 15 residues. Trimming cost V 2 bases and J 6 bases; bases outside gene matches: 6. The CDR3 here is CASSQSGGMPGELFF. As DNA, the CDR3 is TGCGCCAGCAGCCAATCCGGGGGGATGCCCGGGGAGCTGTTTTTT.

V usage is TRBV12-3 or TRBV12-4 and J usage is TRBJ2-5, with D perhaps matching TRBD1 (5 bases). Trimming removed 4 bases at V and 4 bases at J, with 22 bases between. The CDR3 runs to 17 residues. The CDR3 DNA is TGTGCCAGCAGTTCCCGATCTCCGACAGCGCCTAGAGAGACCCAGTACTTC. This codes for CASSSRSPTAPRETQYF.

This clonotype appeared once. This rearrangement joins TRBV10-3 to TRBJ2-7, with 8 bases lining up with TRBD1. Germline CDR1 is ENHRY and CDR2 is SYGVKD. This CDR3 contains 13 residues. Trimming cost V 10 bases and J 3 bases; bases outside gene matches: 8. In DNA, the CDR3 is TGTGCCAACGGACAGGGTGGAAGCTACGAGCAGTACTTC. It is translated as CANGQGGSYEQYF.

The V call is TRBV14, the J call TRBJ2-6; D is unclear. The V end lost 4 bases, the J end lost 0 bases, and 19 bases lay between the germline ends. The CDR3 totals 19 residues. Germline lookup yields CDR1 SGHDN and CDR2 FVKESK. The CDR3: CASSRLEPGSNSGANVLTF. The CDR3 DNA is TGTGCCAGCAGCCGCTTAGAACCGGGTTCAAACTCTGGGGCCAACGTCCTGACTTTC.

The rearrangement links TRBV20-1 to TRBJ2-7; the match to TRBD2 covers 10 bases. The V and J ends lost 6 bases and 6 bases, in that order; junction bases with no gene match: 5. The CDR3 length is 12 residues. Germline V gives CDR1 DFQATT, CDR2 SNEGSKA (reference sequence). CDR3 bases: TGCAGTGCCGTGGGACTAGCGCTCGAGCAGTACTTC. It yields the protein CSAVGLALEQYF.

This clonotype has just a few counts. The chain uses TRBV2 and TRBJ2-4; 9 bases align to TRBD2. Looked up from germline, CDR1 is SNHLY and CDR2 is FYNNEI. The CDR3 extends over 17 amino acids. After removal of 5 bases from V and 9 bases from J, the junction contained 17 bases not matched to a gene. The CDR3 spells CASSLRAGGMDRGIQYF. As DNA, the CDR3 is TGTGCCAGCAGTTTGAGAGCGGGGGGTATGGACCGTGGCATTCAGTACTTC.

This sequence joins TRBV9 and TRBJ2-3, with D perhaps TRBD1 (5 bases). Trimming stripped 0 bases from V and 12 bases from J, with 11 bases between. Germline V lookup: CDR1 SGDLS, CDR2 YYNGEE. The CDR3 is 12 residues long. Written as DNA, the CDR3 is TGTGCCAGCAGCGTAGTAGGTGGGGCCCAGTATTTT. It encodes CASSVVGGAQYF.

This clonotype occurred once. The chain couples TRBV5-4 to TRBJ1-1, with TRBD1 as a possible D gene (5 bases). Per the germline V gene, CDR1 is SGHNT and CDR2 is YYREEE (reference sequence). V was shortened by 4 bases and J by 8 bases, with 15 bases between the two germline ends. CDR3 length: 13 residues. CDR3 sequence: CASSRDSYLEAFF. The CDR3 region has the DNA TGTGCCAGCAGCCGAGACAGTTACCTAGAAGCTTTCTTT.

The rearrangement links TRBV29-1 to TRBJ1-5; D not certain. This CDR3 has 13 residues. CDR1 is SQVTM, CDR2 ANQGSEA, per germline. The ends were cut back, 5 bases at V and 4 bases at J, with 12 bases in the middle. The CDR3 DNA reads TGCAGCGTTCAATCTTCGGGTAATCAGCCCCAGCATTTT. It specifies CSVQSSGNQPQHF.

This clonotype was counted only a few times. This rearrangement joins TRBV20-1 to TRBJ2-7; TRBD1 aligns across 10 bases. Trimming took 2 bases from V and 3 from J; bases not matched to a gene: 4. Germline CDR1 is DFQATT and CDR2 is SNEGSKA (reference sequence). The CDR3 is 14 residues long. The CDR3 nucleotides are TGCAGTGCTAGACCTCGGGACAGGGGCTACGAGCAGTACTTC. Encoded protein: CSARPRDRGYEQYF.

V gene TRBV20-1 combines with J gene TRBJ1-6; no reliable D call. Germline loops: CDR1 DFQATT, CDR2 SNEGSKA (reference sequence). Trimming shortened V by 3 bases and J by 11 bases, and 20 bases separated the two germline ends. The CDR3 is 15 amino acids. Written as DNA, the CDR3 is TGCAGTGCTAGGGTGGGTACCGCTCGAGGGACACCCCTCCACTTT. It encodes CSARVGTARGTPLHF.

The chain joins TRBV25-1 to TRBJ2-1; TRBD2 matches at 8 bases. Germline V gives CDR1 MGHDK, CDR2 SYGVNS. The CDR3 sequence is 15 residues long. The ends lost 2 bases at V and 2 bases at J; junction bases unmatched: 2. CDR3 protein: CASSEGTRPYNEQFF. The CDR3 nucleotides are TGTGCCAGCAGTGAAGGGACTAGACCCTACAATGAGCAGTTCTTC.

The V call is TRBV2, the J call TRBJ1-1, with D unclear. Trimming took off 1 base at V and 1 base at J, with 7 bases between the two ends. CDR1 is SNHLY and CDR2 is FYNNEI in the germline V gene. The length of the CDR3 is 14 residues. The CDR3 here is CASSEGGRNTEAFF. Written as DNA, the CDR3 is TGTGCCAGCAGTGAAGGCGGCCGGAACACTGAAGCTTTCTTT.

This chain joins TRBV7-3 and TRBJ1-2; D is possibly TRBD1 (5 bases). With 5 bases removed from V and 4 bases from J, the gap between germline ends came to 8 bases. Germline V gene data show CDR1 as SGHTA and CDR2 as FQGTGA. There are 12 residues in the CDR3. CDR3 sequence reads: CASSPQGYGYTF. The CDR3 coding sequence is TGTGCCAGCAGCCCCCAGGGCTATGGCTACACCTTC. Variable domain in full (rest from reference TRBV7-3 and TRBJ1-2): GAGVSQTPSNKVTEKGKYVELRCDPISGHTALYWYRQSLGQGPEFLIYFQGTGAADDSGLPNDRFFAVRPEGSVSTLKIQRTERGDSAVYLCASSPQGYGYTFGSGTRLTVV.

The chain links TRBV12-3 or TRBV12-4 to TRBJ2-1, with 13 bases matching TRBD2. The CDR3 loop spans 18 amino acids. After removal of 6 bases from V and 0 bases from J, the junction contained 8 bases not matched to a gene. CDR3 DNA: TGTGCCAGCAGCCGCGGACTAGCGGGAGAACTCTCCTACAATGAGCAGTTCTTC. Protein: CASSRGLAGELSYNEQFF.

The genes are TRBV7-9 and TRBJ1-4; D ambiguous. Germline V gives CDR1 SEHNR, CDR2 FQNEAQ (reference sequence). The CDR3 contains 14 residues. Trimming left V 3 bases short and J 3 bases short, with 8 bases between. CDR3 DNA: TGTGCCAGCAGCTTCCGGGAGGCTAATGAAAAACTGTTTTTT. Residues: CASSFREANEKLFF.

This clonotype occurred once. V usage is TRBV9 and J usage is TRBJ1-2, with TRBD1 matching over 7 bases. From germline, CDR1 is SGDLS and CDR2 YYNGEE. The CDR3 sequence is 14 residues long. V was clipped by 3 bases and J by 3 bases; unmatched bases: 5. The CDR3 bases are TGTGCCAGCAGCGAAAGTGGGACAGACTATGGCTACACCTTC. This gives the protein CASSESGTDYGYTF.

V is TRBV3-1 and J is TRBJ2-1; TRBD2 matches at 7 bases. Unmatched junction bases numbered 21, after V lost 0 bases and J lost 7 bases. Germline V gives CDR1 LGHDT, CDR2 YNNKEL (reference sequence). The CDR3 length is 20 residues. The CDR3 nucleotides are TGTGCCAGCAGCCAAGACCTCCGTTGGGTGGCGGGAGCCGGGGGGAATGAGCAGTTCTTC. It translates to CASSQDLRWVAGAGGNEQFF.

The gene calls are TRBV5-1 and TRBJ2-6; the D is unclear. This CDR3 has 15 amino acids. Trimming removed 2 bases at V and 0 bases at J, with 6 bases between. The germline V gene has CDR1 SGHRS and CDR2 YFSETQ. CDR3 in amino acids: CASSFTASGANVLTF. The DNA for the CDR3 is TGCGCCAGCAGCTTCACGGCCTCTGGGGCCAACGTCCTGACTTTC.

The rearrangement joins TRBV27 to TRBJ2-5; D is perhaps TRBD2 (6 bases). This CDR3 is built from 16 residues. Germline loops: CDR1 MNHEY, CDR2 SMNVEV (reference sequence). Trimming stripped 4 bases from V and 2 bases from J, with 17 bases between. The CDR3 protein is CASSSRASERQETQYF. CDR3 sequence (DNA): TGTGCCAGCAGTTCTCGGGCTAGCGAGAGACAAGAGACCCAGTACTTC.

The chain has TRBV29-1 and TRBJ2-3, with 7 bases fitting TRBD2. The CDR3 sequence is 14 residues long. Trimming took 4 bases from V and 6 from J; bases not matched to a gene: 10. Germline lookup yields CDR1 SQVTM and CDR2 ANQGSEA. As DNA, the CDR3 is TGCAGCGTTGTCCCCGGCGGGAGCTTCGATACGCAGTATTTT. Protein: CSVVPGGSFDTQYF.

The chain uses TRBV7-3 and TRBJ2-5; 7 bases match TRBD1. The V gene's germline CDR1 is SGHTA and CDR2 FQGTGA. This CDR3 is built from 14 residues. The J segment lost 4 bases and the V segment lost 1 base, leaving 3 bases of the junction unmatched. The DNA for the CDR3 is TGTGCCAGCAGCTTAAGAGGGGGCCCAGAGACCCAGTACTTC. Amino acids: CASSLRGGPETQYF.

V usage is TRBV7-2 and J usage is TRBJ1-2; no clear D gene. Germline CDR1 is SGHTA and CDR2 is FQGNSA. V gave up 1 base and J gave up 2 bases, with 11 bases separating them. The CDR3 spans 15 residues. The CDR3 here is CASSLVSDENYGYTF. Here the CDR3 DNA reads TGTGCCAGCAGCTTAGTATCTGACGAGAACTATGGCTACACCTTC.

The genes are TRBV2 and TRBJ1-5; possible D gene TRBD1, 5 bases. The CDR3 length is 14 residues. CDR1 SNHLY and CDR2 FYNNEI come from the germline V gene. V was cut by 11 bases and J by 1 base, with 15 bases left in between. CDR3 nucleotides: TGTGCCCGATCCGCTGACAGAAGCAATCAGCCCCAGCATTTT. It codes for CARSADRSNQPQHF.

This chain links TRBV6-5 with TRBJ1-5; D is uncertain. In germline, CDR1 is MNHEY, CDR2 SVGAGI. The ends were cut back, 6 bases at V and 6 bases at J, with 12 bases in the middle. The CDR3 sequence is 13 residues long. The CDR3 DNA follows: TGTGCCAGCAGCCCCCAGGTGGGTCAGCCCCAGCATTTT. Translated: CASSPQVGQPQHF.

The CDR3 region has the DNA TGTGCCAGCAGTTACCCGACAGGGAACACCGGGGAGCTGTTTTTT. Translated, it gives CASSYPTGNTGELFF. This chain links TRBV6-2 or TRBV6-3 with TRBJ2-2; maybe TRBD1 (6 bases). Trimming left V 2 bases short and J 1 base short, with 8 bases between. Germline CDR1 reads MNHEY; CDR2 reads SVGEGT. The CDR3 contains 15 residues.

The chain uses TRBV27 and TRBJ1-2; D ambiguous. CDR1 and CDR2 (germline): MNHEY, SMNVEV (reference sequence). This CDR3 comprises 13 residues. V gave up 4 bases and J gave up 4 bases, with 10 bases separating them. The CDR3 region is CASSSTDTYGYTF. Written as DNA, the CDR3 is TGTGCCAGCAGTTCCACTGACACCTATGGCTACACCTTC.